These T cell receptor beta chains were read from a single sample in a study of T cell responses to AZD1222 COVID-19 vaccine. Using immunoSEQ multiplex PCR, the repertoire was profiled, and TCRdb retains in-frame clones only, with some absent. There are some 96,000 clones in the sample; 85% to 90% occur only once, and roughly 15% lies in the top ten. This material consisted of peripheral blood, taken 28 days after the second AZD1222 dose. The receptors shown here come from an adult who received the AZD1222 COVID-19 vaccine. The CDR3 runs from the conserved cysteine through the conserved F or W. The D gene is left open where the match is weak. The size field is filled for only some rows; it gives once, few, many or a size class.

>TRBJ2-7|TRBV3-1/TRBV3-2|14|-|TRBD1
CASSLATGNYEQYF
TGTGCCAGCAGCCTAGCGACAGGGAATTACGAGCAGTACTTC
>TRBJ1-6|TRBV6-5|13|-|-
CASSYFLNSPLHF
TGTGCCAGCAGTTACTTTCTTAATTCACCCCTCCACTTT
>TRBJ1-1|TRBV4-1|16|-|-
CASSQDAQDMNTEAFF
TGCGCCAGCAGCCAAGATGCGCAGGACATGAACACTGAAGCTTTCTTT
>TRBJ1-2|TRBV2|17|-|-
CASSEVQVPVANYGYTF
TGTGCCAGCAGTGAAGTCCAAGTCCCAGTTGCTAACTATGGCTACACCTTC
>TRBJ2-2|TRBV9|16|-|-
CASSALAAGNTGELFF
TGTGCCAGCAGCGCCTTAGCGGCTGGGAACACCGGGGAGCTGTTTTTT
>TRBJ1-5|TRBV28|14|-|TRBD1
CASSLTGANQPQHF
TGTGCCAGCAGTTTAACAGGGGCCAATCAGCCCCAGCATTTT
>TRBJ2-1|TRBV5-4|14|-|-
CASSAIGSYNEQFF
TGTGCCAGCAGCGCCATCGGCTCCTACAATGAGCAGTTCTTC
>TRBJ2-1|TRBV4-2|16|-|TRBD2
CASSHRWRESGNEQFF
TGTGCCAGCAGCCATAGATGGCGGGAGTCAGGCAATGAGCAGTTCTTC
>TRBJ1-5|TRBV6-5|15|-|TRBD1
CASSRQGKGNQPQHF
TGTGCCAGCAGCCGACAGGGTAAGGGCAATCAGCCCCAGCATTTT
>TRBJ1-2|TRBV5-1|14|-|-
CASSPGDATYGYTF
TGCGCCAGCAGCCCGGGGGACGCTACCTATGGCTACACCTTC
>TRBJ1-5|TRBV6-1|14|-|-
CASSEQGWDQPQHF
TGTGCCAGCAGTGAACAGGGTTGGGATCAGCCCCAGCATTTT
>TRBJ1-5|TRBV28|9|once|-
CASSPPKHF
TGTGCCAGCAGTCCTCCTAAGCATTTT
>TRBJ1-5|TRBV6-5|13|-|-
CASVRRLNQPQHF
TGTGCCAGCGTTAGACGGCTGAATCAGCCCCAGCATTTT
>TRBJ2-1|TRBV30|15|once|TRBD2
CAWRTGGRIYNEQFF
TGTGCCTGGAGAACGGGCGGGAGGATCTACAATGAGCAGTTCTTC
>TRBJ2-5|TRBV10-1|13|few|-
CASSDGGRETQYF
TGCGCCAGCAGTGATGGAGGTCGGGAGACCCAGTACTTC
>TRBJ1-1|TRBV4-1|13|-|-
CASSQGQNTEAFF
TGCGCCAGCAGCCAAGGACAGAACACTGAAGCTTTCTTT
>TRBJ1-4|TRBV6-5|14|-|-
CASSYRPPFEKLFF
TGTGCCAGCAGTTACAGGCCCCCTTTTGAAAAACTGTTTTTT
>TRBJ2-5|TRBV12-3/TRBV12-4|13|-|-
CASTTGAVGTQYF
TGTGCCAGCACCACGGGGGCCGTTGGGACCCAGTACTTC
>TRBJ1-2|TRBV28|15|-|-
CASFSPGEGLYGYTF
TGTGCCAGCTTTTCTCCCGGGGAGGGCCTCTATGGCTACACCTTC
>TRBJ2-1|TRBV9|17|-|TRBD2
CASSVVTSGSIHNEQFF
TGTGCCAGCAGCGTTGTGACTAGCGGGAGTATCCACAATGAGCAGTTCTTC
>TRBJ2-1|TRBV5-4|17|-|TRBD2
CASRGYGTSGDYNEQFF
TGTGCCAGCAGGGGATACGGGACTAGCGGAGATTACAATGAGCAGTTCTTC
>TRBJ2-2|TRBV10-3|16|few|TRBD2
CAISGSGLAGTGELFF
TGTGCCATCAGTGGGTCGGGGCTAGCGGGTACCGGGGAGCTGTTTTTT
>TRBJ1-2|TRBV19|15|-|-
CASSVIQGGGYGYTF
TGTGCCAGTAGTGTCATCCAAGGGGGAGGCTATGGCTACACCTTC
>TRBJ2-2|TRBV11-2|15|-|-
CASREGARGTGELFF
TGTGCCAGCAGAGAAGGGGCACGTGGCACCGGGGAGCTGTTTTTT
>TRBJ1-2|TRBV7-9|17|once|TRBD1
CASRWGFGTGVTRGYTF
TGTGCCAGCAGGTGGGGATTCGGGACAGGGGTTACTCGCGGCTACACCTTC
>TRBJ1-5|TRBV4-1|15|-|-
CASSPLRGSNQPQHF
TGCGCCAGCAGCCCCCTTCGGGGTAGCAATCAGCCCCAGCATTTT
>TRBJ2-7|TRBV6-6|15|few|TRBD1
CASSYPAGQAYEQYF
TGTGCCAGCAGTTATCCGGCCGGACAGGCATACGAGCAGTACTTC
>TRBJ1-2|TRBV19|13|-|-
CASNALAEGGYTF
TGTGCCAGTAATGCTCTGGCGGAGGGTGGCTACACCTTC
>TRBJ2-2|TRBV9|16|-|TRBD2
CASRRLAGENTGELFF
TGTGCCAGCAGACGGTTAGCGGGAGAGAACACCGGGGAGCTGTTTTTT
>TRBJ2-1|TRBV11-2|17|-|-
CASILGGWTKDYNEQFF
TGTGCCAGCATCCTTGGGGGTTGGACAAAGGATTACAATGAGCAGTTCTTC
>TRBJ1-3|TRBV19|16|-|-
CASSIGQVASGNTIYF
TGTGCCAGTAGTATTGGGCAGGTTGCCTCTGGAAACACCATATATTTT
>TRBJ2-3|TRBV18|13|-|-
CASSRSATDTQYF
TGTGCCAGCTCACGTTCCGCTACAGATACGCAGTATTTT
>TRBJ2-6|TRBV18|16|-|-
CASSPESPLGANVLTF
TGTGCCAGCTCACCAGAGAGTCCTCTAGGGGCCAACGTCCTGACTTTC
>TRBJ2-2|TRBV28|15|-|TRBD1
CASRRPTGDTGELFF
TGTGCCAGCAGGCGTCCGACAGGGGACACCGGGGAGCTGTTTTTT
>TRBJ2-5|TRBV5-4|15|-|TRBD2
CASSLSSGTGETQYF
TGTGCCAGCAGCTTGTCTAGCGGGACCGGGGAGACCCAGTACTTC
>TRBJ2-7|TRBV10-3|12|-|TRBD1
CANAGTGDEQYF
TGTGCCAACGCCGGGACAGGGGACGAGCAGTACTTC
>TRBJ2-1|TRBV7-3|15|-|-
CASSLTSDSYNEQFF
TGTGCCAGCAGCTTAACTAGCGACTCCTACAATGAGCAGTTCTTC
>TRBJ2-7|TRBV5-1|15|-|TRBD1
CASSDEPTGLYEQYF
TGCGCCAGCAGCGACGAACCGACAGGGCTCTACGAGCAGTACTTC
>TRBJ2-5|TRBV29-1|13|-|-
CSVEAGPQETQYF
TGCAGCGTTGAAGCAGGGCCCCAAGAGACCCAGTACTTC
>TRBJ1-5|TRBV18|14|-|TRBD1
CASSPPRGQEPQHF
TGTGCCAGCTCACCACCGAGGGGGCAGGAGCCCCAGCATTTT
>TRBJ1-1|TRBV27|14|-|TRBD1
CASSPQGANTEAFF
TGTGCCAGCAGTCCACAGGGGGCGAACACTGAAGCTTTCTTT
>TRBJ1-3|TRBV5-1|13|once|-
CASSFAPGNTIYF
TGCGCCAGCAGCTTCGCCCCTGGAAACACCATATATTTT
>TRBJ2-1|TRBV10-2|11|-|TRBD2
CASIRAGGYFF
TGCGCCAGCATCAGAGCGGGAGGATATTTCTTC
>TRBJ2-7|TRBV5-1|12|-|-
CASSTGTYEQYF
TGCGCCAGCAGCACCGGGACCTACGAGCAGTACTTC
>TRBJ2-7|TRBV9|13|-|-
CASSSDGYYEQYF
TGTGCCAGCAGCTCGGACGGGTACTACGAGCAGTACTTC
>TRBJ1-5|TRBV2|15|-|-
CASQQMTDASQPQHF
TGTGCCAGCCAACAAATGACAGACGCTAGTCAGCCCCAGCATTTT
>TRBJ1-3|TRBV19|14|-|-
CASSPGYSGNTIYF
TGTGCCAGTAGTCCAGGATACTCTGGAAACACCATATATTTT
>TRBJ2-4|TRBV28|14|-|-
CASSPRRTENIQYF
TGTGCCAGCAGTCCACGACGGACAGAAAACATTCAGTACTTC
>TRBJ2-7|TRBV4-1|15|-|TRBD2
CASSQLAGVRYEQYF
TGCGCCAGCAGCCAACTAGCGGGAGTAAGGTACGAGCAGTACTTC
>TRBJ2-7|TRBV11-3|12|-|-
CASSSGLSEQYF
TGTGCCAGCAGCTCGGGACTTAGCGAGCAGTACTTC